A single T cell receptor beta chain is shown here with its context. Its cognate antigen is unknown. Only in-frame clones appear in the TCRdb table, and some are missing; sequencing was by immunoSEQ multiplex PCR. The sample includes about 150,000 clones, 80% to 95% of them seen just once. This sample was taken from a study of T cell responses to AZD1222 COVID-19 vaccine. Findings of the study overall: Reportedly, close to half of spike-specific TCRs are directed against unmutated variant regions.

The germline V gene encodes CDR1 SGHNT and CDR2 YYREEE (reference sequence). The CDR3 covers 16 residues. V lost 0 bases to trimming and J lost 3 bases, with 12 bases between them. Sequencing used peripheral blood, obtained 28 days after the second AZD1222 dose. This receptor was identified in an adult who received the AZD1222 COVID-19 vaccine. This chain joins TRBV5-4 and TRBJ2-2; tentative D call: TRBD2 (6 bases). CDR3 loop: CASSLAGGSDTGELFF. The CDR3 bases are TGTGCCAGCAGCTTGGCCGGAGGGAGCGACACCGGGGAGCTGTTTTTT.